This TCR beta chain was documented in a study of blood T cells in healthy people across ages. Study-wide results and caveats: Naive CD4+ cell counts and diversity both ran higher in long-lived than in aged donors. No conclusive comparison of naive versus antigen-experienced cells was possible with unsorted PBMCs.

All donors came from Russia, were Caucasian and healthy, and spanned ages roughly 6 to 95. PBMCs, at least 6 million per sample, were isolated. This CDR3 contains 14 residues. V lost 2 bases and J lost 0, with 7 bases in between. Germline CDR1 SNHLY, CDR2 FYNNEI. A note on this clonotype: The target antigen is unknown.

A sample-barcoded 5' primer and a J-beta primer mix were used in a second PCR of roughly 7 to 11 cycles. TCRdb re-called the 5' RACE reads with MiXCR, one entry per CDR3 protein. The profile shows roughly 2 million distinct CDR3 sequences, roughly 52% of them singletons. This receptor was taken from a woman aged 40 to 50 in good health. The genes are TRBV2 and TRBJ1-2; D is ambiguous. The sample taken for sequencing was blood. The chain's CDR3 is CASSEIQPNYGYTF. The CDR3 DNA follows: TGTGCCAGCAGTGAAATACAACCTAACTATGGCTACACCTTC.